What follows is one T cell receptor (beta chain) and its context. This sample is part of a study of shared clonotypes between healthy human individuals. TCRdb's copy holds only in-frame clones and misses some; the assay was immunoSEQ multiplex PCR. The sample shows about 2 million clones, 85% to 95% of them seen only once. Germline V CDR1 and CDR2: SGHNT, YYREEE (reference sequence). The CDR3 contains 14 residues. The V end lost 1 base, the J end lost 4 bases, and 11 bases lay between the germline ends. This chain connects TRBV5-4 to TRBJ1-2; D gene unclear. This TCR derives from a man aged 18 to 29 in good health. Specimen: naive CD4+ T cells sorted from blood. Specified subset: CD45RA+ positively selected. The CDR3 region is CASSLSEGIYGYTF. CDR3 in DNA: TGTGCCAGCAGCTTGTCGGAGGGCATCTATGGCTACACCTTC.